This T cell receptor (beta chain) was captured by sequencing in a study of T cells in Graves' hyperthyroidism and ophthalmopathy. Newly diagnosed patients aged 18 to 65 had hyperthyroidism of under 2 months' duration. The CDR3 regions of TCR beta were amplified from RNA transcripts. HTBI primers were used for first-round RT-PCR of the TCR CDR3. TCRdb re-derived calls from the multiplex PCR reads in MiXCR, one entry per CDR3 protein. This sample has some 620,000 distinct CDR3 sequences, with about 16% found just once. With 5 bases clipped from V and 1 base from J, the junction kept 6 bases outside the gene matches. Germline loops: CDR1 DFQATT, CDR2 SNEGSKA (reference sequence). The CDR3 is 15 amino acids.

The sequenced material came from blood. The TCR was taken from a woman aged 30 to 39 with Graves' hyperthyroidism. The V gene is TRBV20-1, the J gene TRBJ1-5, with TRBD1 matching over 9 bases. DNA of the CDR3: TGCAGTGCTCGCACAGGGGGCGGGAGCAATCAGCCCCAGCATTTT. As protein: CSARTGGGSNQPQHF.